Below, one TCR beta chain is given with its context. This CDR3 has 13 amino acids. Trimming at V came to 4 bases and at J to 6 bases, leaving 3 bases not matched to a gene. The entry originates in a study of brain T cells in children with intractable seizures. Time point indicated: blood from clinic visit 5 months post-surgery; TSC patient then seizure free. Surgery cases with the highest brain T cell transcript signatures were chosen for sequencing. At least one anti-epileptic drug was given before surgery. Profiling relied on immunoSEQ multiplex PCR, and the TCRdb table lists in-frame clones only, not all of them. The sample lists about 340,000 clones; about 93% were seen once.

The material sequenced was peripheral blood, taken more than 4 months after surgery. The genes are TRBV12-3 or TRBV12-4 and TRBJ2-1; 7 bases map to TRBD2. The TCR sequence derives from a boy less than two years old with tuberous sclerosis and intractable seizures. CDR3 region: CASSSGGINEQFF. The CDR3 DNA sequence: TGTGCCAGCAGTTCGGGGGGTATCAATGAGCAGTTCTTC.